This T cell receptor beta chain comes out of a study of beta chain features in type 1 diabetes. Study conclusions and caveats: At VDJ recombination sites, type 1 diabetes patients had fewer insertions and more deleted nucleotides.

Sequenced material consisted of expressed TCRB transcripts (all of the isolated RNA was reverse transcribed). The data were produced by immunoSEQ multiplex PCR, yet TCRdb's version contains in-frame clones alone and is incomplete. Of some 200,000 clones listed, roughly a tenth are singletons. Points on this clone: Its specificity is not known.

The length of the CDR3 is 13 residues. V was pared by 2 bases and J by 1 base, with 8 bases between. Germline V lookup: CDR1 GTSNPN, CDR2 SVGIG (reference sequence). The specimen was central memory CD4+ T cells from blood. The chain links TRBV30 to TRBJ1-2; D unresolved. This sequence was found in a young man in good health. CDR3 residues: CAWSTRLNYGYTF. The CDR3 DNA reads TGTGCCTGGAGTACCAGGCTTAACTATGGCTACACCTTC.